This section outlines one T cell receptor beta chain sequence together with its context. Its antigen has not been determined. Qualities for individual bases were not recorded, and no much larger clone is one base off. To sequence the TCRbeta CDR3 region, genomic DNA was isolated from the sorted cells. The immunoSEQ Assay was used for sequencing of TCRbeta CDR3 regions. TCRdb provides this immuneACCESS table in a form limited to in-frame rearrangements. Some clones are lacking; in checked studies, under half of them reflect an unresolved V gene, and why the rest are absent is not known. This sample gives roughly 33,000 clones in total; 84% of them show up just once. 1.5% to 2% of the sample goes to the ten largest clones. Patients with autoimmune disease history or receiving systemic immunosuppression were excluded from the trial. Peripheral blood for TCR sequencing was collected from all dose cohorts at baseline, on cycle 4 day 1, and on cycle 7 day 1. Samples were obtained from an open-label, multicenter, first-in-human phase I dose-escalation trial of ivuxolimab. Adults with locally advanced or metastatic head and neck squamous cell, hepatocellular, melanoma or renal cell carcinoma were enrolled in the trial. Before TCR sequencing, CD4+ and CD8+ T cells were separately sorted from peripheral blood.

These data belong to a study of OX40 agonist ivuxolimab in advanced cancers. With regard to the full study: Ivuxolimab was a fully human IgG2 agonistic monoclonal antibody targeting the costimulatory receptor OX40 (CD134). Intravenous ivuxolimab was administered to patients every 2 weeks at six dose levels: 0.01, 0.1, 0.3, 1.5, 3 and 10 mg/kg. Of the approximately 50 patients in dose escalation, 19 had hepatocellular carcinoma, some 15 had melanoma, 9 had renal cell carcinoma and 9 had head and neck cancer. The dose-escalation cohort was 82.7% male with a mean age of roughly 60 years, ranging from roughly 23 to 90. Prior anti-PD-1, anti-PD-L1 or anti-CTLA-4 therapy was permitted, and approximately 40% of dose-escalation patients had received checkpoint inhibitors. Partial responses occurred in three dose-escalation patients, of whom one had hepatocellular carcinoma and two had cutaneous melanoma. The point of sequencing TCRbeta in the periphery was to test whether ivuxolimab changed TCR sequence diversity and drove clonal T-cell expansion. The paper covers the monotherapy dose-escalation part of the phase I ivuxolimab trial, which included N ≈ 57 patients.

General findings and caveats noted by the study authors: At doses of 0.1 to 3.0 mg/kg, clonal expansion of both CD4+ and CD8+ T cells in blood was seen between baseline and week 6. Antigen specificity was not determined for the clonally expanded peripheral T cells. Low levels of normalized T-cell clonal expansion were also seen in some patients who did not respond. In partial responders in the 0.1-3.0 mg/kg groups, normalized peripheral clonal expansion was found to be among the lowest, especially among CD8+ T cells. After ivuxolimab, CD8+ T cells had more expanded clones than CD4+ T cells on average.

This clonotype originated in an adult with an advanced solid tumor such as melanoma, head and neck, liver or kidney cancer. The source material was CD4+ or CD8+ T cells sorted from blood, sampled in a trial of the OX40 agonist ivuxolimab.

The nucleotide sequence reads as follows: TGTGCCAGCAGCTTGAAGGTGGGGGGCACAGATACGCAGTATTTT. Its translation reads: CASSLKVGGTDTQYF. The sequence joins TRBV5-4 to TRBJ2-3, with the D gene possibly TRBD1 or TRBD2, each one fitting 5 bases. V was cut back by 1 base and J by 1 base, leaving a gap of 10 bases between them. From its cysteine to its phenylalanine, the CDR3 spans 15 amino acids. CDR3 DNA only is kept here, 45 bases in frame from base 1. The CDR1 and CDR2 encoded by the germline V gene (reference sequence) are SGHNT and YYREEE.